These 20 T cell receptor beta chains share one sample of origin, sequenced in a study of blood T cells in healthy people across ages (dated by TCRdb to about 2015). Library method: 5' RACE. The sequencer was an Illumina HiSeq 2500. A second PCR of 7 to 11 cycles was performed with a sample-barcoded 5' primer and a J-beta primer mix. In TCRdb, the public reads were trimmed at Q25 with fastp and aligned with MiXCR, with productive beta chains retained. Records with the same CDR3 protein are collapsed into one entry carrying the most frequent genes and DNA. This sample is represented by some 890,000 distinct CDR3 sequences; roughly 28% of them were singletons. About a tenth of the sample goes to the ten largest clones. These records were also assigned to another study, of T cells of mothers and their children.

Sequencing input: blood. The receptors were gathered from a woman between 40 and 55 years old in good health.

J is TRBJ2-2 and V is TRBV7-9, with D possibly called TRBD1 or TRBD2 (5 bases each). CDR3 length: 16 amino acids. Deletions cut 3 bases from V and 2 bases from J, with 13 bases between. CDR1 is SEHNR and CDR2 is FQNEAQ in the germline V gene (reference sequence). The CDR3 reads CASSFGAGFNTGELFF. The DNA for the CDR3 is TGTGCCAGCAGCTTCGGGGCCGGATTCAACACCGGGGAGCTGTTTTTT.

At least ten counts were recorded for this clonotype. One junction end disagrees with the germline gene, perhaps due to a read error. The CDR3 DNA reads as TGTGCCAGCAGCTTGCGGGGGGTTGGGGCCAACGTCCTGACTTTC. Protein product: CASSLRGVGANVLTF. V is TRBV4-3 and J is TRBJ2-6, with 8 bases lining up with TRBD2. Germline V gene lookup returns CDR1 LGHNA and CDR2 YSLEER. CDR3 length: 15 residues.

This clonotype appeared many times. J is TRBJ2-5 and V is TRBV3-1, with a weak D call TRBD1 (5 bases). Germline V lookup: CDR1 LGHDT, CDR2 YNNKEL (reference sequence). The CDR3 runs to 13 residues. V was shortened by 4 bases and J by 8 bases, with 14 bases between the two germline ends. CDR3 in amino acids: CASSLSDTTTQYF. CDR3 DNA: TGTGCCAGCAGCCTATCGGACACTACAACCCAGTACTTC.

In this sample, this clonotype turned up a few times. The CDR3 bases are TGTGCCACCAGGACAGGGGGGGCCTACAATGAGCAGTTCTTC. It translates to CATRTGGAYNEQFF. V gene TRBV6-1 combines with J gene TRBJ2-1, with 10 bases that match TRBD1. V dropped 10 bases and J dropped 2; count of bases not matched to a gene: 5. The CDR3 is 14 residues long. Germline V gene sequence: CDR1 MNHNS, CDR2 SASEGT.

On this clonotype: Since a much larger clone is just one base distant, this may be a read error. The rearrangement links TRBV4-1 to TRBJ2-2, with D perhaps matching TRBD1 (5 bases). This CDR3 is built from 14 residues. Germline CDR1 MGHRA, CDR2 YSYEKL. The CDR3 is CACSLGQGPGELFF. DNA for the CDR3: TGCGCCTGCAGCCTAGGACAAGGGCCCGGGGAGCTGTTTTTT.

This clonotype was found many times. The CDR3 loop reads CASSPGTGDNEQFF. The CDR3 bases are TGCGCCAGCAGCCCAGGGACAGGGGACAATGAGCAGTTCTTC. The chain joins TRBV4-3 to TRBJ2-1; TRBD1 matches 10 bases. Germline CDR1 is LGHNA and CDR2 is YSLEER. V lost 4 bases, J lost 5 bases, and 2 bases stayed unmatched. The CDR3 covers 14 residues.

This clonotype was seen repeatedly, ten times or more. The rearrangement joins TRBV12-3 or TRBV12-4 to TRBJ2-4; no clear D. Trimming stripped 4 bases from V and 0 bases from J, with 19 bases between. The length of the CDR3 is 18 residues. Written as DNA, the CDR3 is TGTGCCAGCAGTTCCCCGGGTGGAGCGAACCTAGCCAAAAACATTCAGTACTTC. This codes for CASSSPGGANLAKNIQYF.

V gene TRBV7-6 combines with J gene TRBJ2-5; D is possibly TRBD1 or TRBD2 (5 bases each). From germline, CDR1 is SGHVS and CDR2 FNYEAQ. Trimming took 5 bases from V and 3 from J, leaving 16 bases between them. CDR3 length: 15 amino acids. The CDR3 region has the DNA TGTGCCAGCAGCCAGGCGCCGGGACCCGAAGAGACCCAGTACTTC. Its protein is CASSQAPGPEETQYF.

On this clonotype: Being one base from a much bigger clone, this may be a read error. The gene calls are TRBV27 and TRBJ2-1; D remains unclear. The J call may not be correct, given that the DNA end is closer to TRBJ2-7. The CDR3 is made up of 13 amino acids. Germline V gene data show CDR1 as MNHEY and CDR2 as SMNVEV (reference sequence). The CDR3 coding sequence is TGTGCCAGCAGTTTGCCAGAGATGGGCGAGCAGTACTTC. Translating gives CASSLPEMGEQYF.

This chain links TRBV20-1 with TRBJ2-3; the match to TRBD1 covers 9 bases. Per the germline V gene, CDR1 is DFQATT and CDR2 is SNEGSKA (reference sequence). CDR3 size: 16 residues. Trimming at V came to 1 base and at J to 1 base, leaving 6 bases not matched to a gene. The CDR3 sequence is CSARGPGQGGTDTQYF. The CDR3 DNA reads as TGCAGTGCTAGAGGGCCGGGACAGGGAGGCACAGATACGCAGTATTTT.

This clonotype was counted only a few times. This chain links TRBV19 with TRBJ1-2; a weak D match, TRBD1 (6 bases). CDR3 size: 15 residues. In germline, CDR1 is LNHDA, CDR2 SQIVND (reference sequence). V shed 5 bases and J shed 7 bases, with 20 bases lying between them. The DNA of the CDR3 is TGTGCCAGTAGTCTCCGAGGGGGACAATCAGCTGGCTACACCTTC. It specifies CASSLRGGQSAGYTF.

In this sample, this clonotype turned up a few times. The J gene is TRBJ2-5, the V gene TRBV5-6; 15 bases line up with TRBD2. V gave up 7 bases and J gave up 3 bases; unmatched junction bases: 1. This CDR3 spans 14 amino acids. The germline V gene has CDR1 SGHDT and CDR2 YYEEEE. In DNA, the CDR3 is TGTGCCAGCTGGACTAGCGGGGGGGAAGAGACCCAGTACTTC. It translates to CASWTSGGEETQYF. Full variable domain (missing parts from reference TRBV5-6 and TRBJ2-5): DAGVTQSPTHLIKTRGQQVTLRCSPKSGHDTVSWYQQALGQGPQFIFQYYEEEERQRGNFPDRFSGHQFPNYSSELNVNALLLGDSALYLCASWTSGGEETQYFGPGTRLLVL.

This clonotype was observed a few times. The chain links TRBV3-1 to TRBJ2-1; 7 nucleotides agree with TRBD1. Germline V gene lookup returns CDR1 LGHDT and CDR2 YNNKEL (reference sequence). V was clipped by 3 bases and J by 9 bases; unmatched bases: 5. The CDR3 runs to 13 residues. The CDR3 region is CASSQQGVVEQFF. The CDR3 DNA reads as TGTGCCAGCAGCCAGCAGGGGGTGGTTGAGCAGTTCTTC.

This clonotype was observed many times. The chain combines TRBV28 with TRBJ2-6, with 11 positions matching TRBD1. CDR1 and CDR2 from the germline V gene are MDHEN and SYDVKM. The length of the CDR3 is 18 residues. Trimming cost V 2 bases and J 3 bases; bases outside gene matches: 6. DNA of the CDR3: TGTGCCAGCAGTTTACTAAGGGACAGGGGGTTTGGGGCCAACGTCCTGACTTTC. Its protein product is CASSLLRDRGFGANVLTF.

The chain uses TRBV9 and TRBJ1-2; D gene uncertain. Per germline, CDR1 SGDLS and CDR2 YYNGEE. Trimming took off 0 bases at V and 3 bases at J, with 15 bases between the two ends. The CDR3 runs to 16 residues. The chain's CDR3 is CASSVVLAGRDYGYTF. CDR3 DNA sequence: TGTGCCAGCAGCGTAGTTCTTGCAGGCCGGGACTATGGCTACACCTTC. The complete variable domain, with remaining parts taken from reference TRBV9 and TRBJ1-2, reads DSGVTQTPKHLITATGQRVTLRCSPRSGDLSVYWYQQSLDQGLQFLIQYYNGEERAKGNILERFSAQQFPDLHSELNLSSLELGDSALYFCASSVVLAGRDYGYTFGSGTRLTVV.

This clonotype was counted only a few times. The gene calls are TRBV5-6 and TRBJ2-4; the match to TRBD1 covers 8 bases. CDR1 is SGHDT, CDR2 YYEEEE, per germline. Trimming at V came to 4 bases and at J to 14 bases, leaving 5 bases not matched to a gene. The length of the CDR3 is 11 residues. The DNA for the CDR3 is TGTGCCAGCAGCGGTGGGGACAGGAAGTACTTC. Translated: CASSGGDRKYF.

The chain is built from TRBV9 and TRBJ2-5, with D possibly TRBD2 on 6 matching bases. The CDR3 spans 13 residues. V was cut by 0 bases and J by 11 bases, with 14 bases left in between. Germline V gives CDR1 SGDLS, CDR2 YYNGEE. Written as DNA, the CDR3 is TGTGCCAGCAGCGTAGACGGCAATCGGGAGCAGTACTTC. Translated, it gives CASSVDGNREQYF.

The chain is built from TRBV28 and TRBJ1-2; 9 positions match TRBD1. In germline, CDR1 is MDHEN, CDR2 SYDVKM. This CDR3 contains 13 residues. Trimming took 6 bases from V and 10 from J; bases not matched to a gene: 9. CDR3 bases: TGTGCCAGCAGCCTAGGGACAGGGAACTCCTACACCTTC. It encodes CASSLGTGNSYTF.

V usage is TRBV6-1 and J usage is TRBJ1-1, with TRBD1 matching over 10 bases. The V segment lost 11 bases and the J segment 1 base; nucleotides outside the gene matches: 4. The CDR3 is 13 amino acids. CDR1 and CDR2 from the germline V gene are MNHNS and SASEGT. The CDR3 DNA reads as TGTGCCGGCCGGGACAGGGGGAACACTGAAGCTTTCTTT. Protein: CAGRDRGNTEAFF.

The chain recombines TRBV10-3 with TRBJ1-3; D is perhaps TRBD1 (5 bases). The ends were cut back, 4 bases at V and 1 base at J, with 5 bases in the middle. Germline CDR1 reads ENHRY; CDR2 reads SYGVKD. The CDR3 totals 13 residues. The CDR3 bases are TGTGCCATCAGTGGGACATCTGGAAACACCATATATTTT. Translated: CAISGTSGNTIYF.